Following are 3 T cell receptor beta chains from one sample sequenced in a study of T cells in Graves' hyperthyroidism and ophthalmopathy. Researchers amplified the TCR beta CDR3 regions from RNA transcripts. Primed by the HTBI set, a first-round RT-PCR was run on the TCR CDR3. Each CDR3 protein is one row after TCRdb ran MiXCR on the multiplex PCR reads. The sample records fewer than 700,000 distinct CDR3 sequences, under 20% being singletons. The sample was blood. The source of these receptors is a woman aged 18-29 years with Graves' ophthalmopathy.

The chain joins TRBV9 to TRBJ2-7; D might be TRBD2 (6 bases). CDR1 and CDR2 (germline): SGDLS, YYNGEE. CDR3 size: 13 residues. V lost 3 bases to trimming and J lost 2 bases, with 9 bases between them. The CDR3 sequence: CASSEEGTYEQYF. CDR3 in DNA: TGTGCCAGCAGCGAGGAGGGGACCTACGAGCAGTACTTC.

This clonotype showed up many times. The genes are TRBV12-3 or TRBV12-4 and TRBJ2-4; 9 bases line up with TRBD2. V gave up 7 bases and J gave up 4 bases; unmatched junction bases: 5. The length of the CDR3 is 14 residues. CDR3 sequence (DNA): TGTGCCAGCACGGGGACTAGCAGGAAAAACATTCAGTACTTC. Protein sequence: CASTGTSRKNIQYF.

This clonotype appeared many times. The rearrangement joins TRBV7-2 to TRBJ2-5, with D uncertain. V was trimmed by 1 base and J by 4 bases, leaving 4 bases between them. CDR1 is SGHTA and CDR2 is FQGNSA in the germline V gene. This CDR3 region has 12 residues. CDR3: CASSLVSETQYF. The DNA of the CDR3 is TGTGCCAGCAGCTTAGTTTCAGAGACCCAGTACTTC.